The clone carrying this T cell receptor beta chain was picked up a small number of times. V was clipped by 6 bases and J by 11 bases, with 16 bases between them. The CDR3 is 11 amino acids. Germline assignment: CDR1 SQVTM and CDR2 ANQGSEA. This record belongs to a study of blood T cells in healthy people across ages. Sample-barcoded 5' priming and a J-beta primer mix drove a second PCR of about 6 to 12 cycles. TCRdb analysed the 5' RACE reads with MiXCR anew, one entry per CDR3 protein. The top ten clones hold 7.7% of a sample with roughly 1,700,000 distinct CDR3 sequences, roughly 28% of them seen once.

The sample comprised blood. The chain employs TRBV29-1 and TRBJ1-1; possibly TRBD1 for D (6 bases). The TCR originated in a woman in her thirties in good health. CDR3 nucleotides: TGCAGCGTCGATAATACAGGGTATGCTTTCTTT. This gives the protein CSVDNTGYAFF.